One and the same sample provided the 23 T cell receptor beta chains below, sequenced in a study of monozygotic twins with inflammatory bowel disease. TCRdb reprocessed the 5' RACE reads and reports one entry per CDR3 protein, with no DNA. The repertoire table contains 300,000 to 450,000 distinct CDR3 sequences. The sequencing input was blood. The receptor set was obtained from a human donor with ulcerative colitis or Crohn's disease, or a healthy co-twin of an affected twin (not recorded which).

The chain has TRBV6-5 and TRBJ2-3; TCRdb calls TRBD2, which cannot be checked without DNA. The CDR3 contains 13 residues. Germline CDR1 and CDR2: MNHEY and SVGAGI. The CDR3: CASTGGGSNTQYF.

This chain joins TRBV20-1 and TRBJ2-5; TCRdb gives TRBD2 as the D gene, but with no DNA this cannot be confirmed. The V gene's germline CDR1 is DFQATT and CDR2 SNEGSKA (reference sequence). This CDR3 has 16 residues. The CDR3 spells CSARGLQRGRRETQYF.

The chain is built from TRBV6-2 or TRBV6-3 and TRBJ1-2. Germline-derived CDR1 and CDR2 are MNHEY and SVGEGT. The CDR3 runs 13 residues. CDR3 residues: CASSYQVGGGYTF.

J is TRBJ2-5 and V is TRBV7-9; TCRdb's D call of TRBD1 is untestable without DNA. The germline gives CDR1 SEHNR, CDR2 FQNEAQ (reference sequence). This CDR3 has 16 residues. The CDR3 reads CASSLSRRGQGETQYF.

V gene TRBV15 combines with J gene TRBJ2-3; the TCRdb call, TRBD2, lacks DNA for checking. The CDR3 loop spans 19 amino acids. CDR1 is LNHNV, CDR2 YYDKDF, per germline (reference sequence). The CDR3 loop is CATSTIKGWTSASTDTQYF.

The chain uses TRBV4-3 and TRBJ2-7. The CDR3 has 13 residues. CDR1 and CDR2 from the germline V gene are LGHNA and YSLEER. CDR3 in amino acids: CASSQVIGNEQYF.

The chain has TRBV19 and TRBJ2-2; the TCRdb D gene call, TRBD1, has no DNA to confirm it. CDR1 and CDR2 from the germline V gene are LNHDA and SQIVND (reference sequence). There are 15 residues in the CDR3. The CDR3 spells CASSLQGARAGELFF. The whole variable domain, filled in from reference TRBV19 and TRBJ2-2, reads DGGITQSPKYLFRKEGQNVTLSCEQNLNHDAMYWYRQDPGQGLRLIYYSQIVNDFQKGDIAEGYSVSREKKESFPLTVTSAQKNPTAFYLCASSLQGARAGELFFGEGSRLTVL.

This CDR3 reads CASSLAPGLAGGKYEQYF. The chain uses TRBV7-2 and TRBJ2-7; checking the TCRdb D call of TRBD2 is not possible without DNA. The length of the CDR3 is 18 residues. Germline CDR1 and CDR2: SGHTA and FQGNSA.

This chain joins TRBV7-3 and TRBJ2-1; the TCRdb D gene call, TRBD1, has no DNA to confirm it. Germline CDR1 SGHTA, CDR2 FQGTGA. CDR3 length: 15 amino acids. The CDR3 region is CASSSDRAQAIEQFF.

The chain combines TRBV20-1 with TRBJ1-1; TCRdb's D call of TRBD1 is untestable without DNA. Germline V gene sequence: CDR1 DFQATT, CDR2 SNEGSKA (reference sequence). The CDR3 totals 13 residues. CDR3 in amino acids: CSARKQGYTEAFF.

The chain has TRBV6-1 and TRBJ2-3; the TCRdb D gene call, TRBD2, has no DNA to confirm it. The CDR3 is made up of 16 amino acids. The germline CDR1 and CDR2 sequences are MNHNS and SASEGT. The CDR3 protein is CASSEASLPSADTQYF.

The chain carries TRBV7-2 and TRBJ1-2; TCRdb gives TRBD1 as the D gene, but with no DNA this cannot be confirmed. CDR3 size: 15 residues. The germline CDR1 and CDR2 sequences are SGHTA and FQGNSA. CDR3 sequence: CASSSETGLNNGYTF.

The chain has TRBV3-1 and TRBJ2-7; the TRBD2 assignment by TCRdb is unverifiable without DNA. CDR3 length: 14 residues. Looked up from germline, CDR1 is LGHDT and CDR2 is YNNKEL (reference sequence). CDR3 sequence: CASSRKSGVDEQYF.

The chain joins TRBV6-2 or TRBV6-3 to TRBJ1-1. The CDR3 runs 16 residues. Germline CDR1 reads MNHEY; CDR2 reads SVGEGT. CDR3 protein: CASITRASPADTEAFF.

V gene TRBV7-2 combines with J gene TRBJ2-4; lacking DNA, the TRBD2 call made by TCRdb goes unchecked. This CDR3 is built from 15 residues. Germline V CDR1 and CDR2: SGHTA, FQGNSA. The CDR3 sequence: CASSLVYYAREVQYF.

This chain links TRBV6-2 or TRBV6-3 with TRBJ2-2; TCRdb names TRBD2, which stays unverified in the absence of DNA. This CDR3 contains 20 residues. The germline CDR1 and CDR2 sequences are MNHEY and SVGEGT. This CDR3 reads CASSYFLPGGGAGYTGELFF.

The CDR3 here is CASSLGSGQGAYNEQFF. The gene calls are TRBV7-2 and TRBJ2-1; TCRdb calls TRBD1, which cannot be checked without DNA. From germline, CDR1 is SGHTA and CDR2 FQGNSA. CDR3 length: 17 residues.

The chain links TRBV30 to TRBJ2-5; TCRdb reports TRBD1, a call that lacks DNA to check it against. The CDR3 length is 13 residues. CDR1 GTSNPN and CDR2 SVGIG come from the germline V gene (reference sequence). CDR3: CAGSGQLQETQYF.

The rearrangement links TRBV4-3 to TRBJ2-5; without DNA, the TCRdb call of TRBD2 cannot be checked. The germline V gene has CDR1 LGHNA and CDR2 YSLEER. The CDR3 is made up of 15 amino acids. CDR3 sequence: CASSQDWGGPETQYF.

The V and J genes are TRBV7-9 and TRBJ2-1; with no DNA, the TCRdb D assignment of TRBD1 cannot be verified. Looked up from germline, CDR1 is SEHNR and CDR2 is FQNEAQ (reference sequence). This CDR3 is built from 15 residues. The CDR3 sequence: CASSSPGQTNNEQFF.

Here the CDR3 reads CASSPGQGVFGSYNSPLHF. The genes are TRBV6-1 and TRBJ1-6; the TRBD1 assignment by TCRdb is unverifiable without DNA. This CDR3 spans 19 amino acids. CDR1 and CDR2 from the germline V gene are MNHNS and SASEGT.

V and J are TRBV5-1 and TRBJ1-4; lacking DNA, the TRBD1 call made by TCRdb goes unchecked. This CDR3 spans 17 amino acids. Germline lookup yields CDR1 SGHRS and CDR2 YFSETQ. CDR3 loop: CASSNFQGAGTNEKLFF.

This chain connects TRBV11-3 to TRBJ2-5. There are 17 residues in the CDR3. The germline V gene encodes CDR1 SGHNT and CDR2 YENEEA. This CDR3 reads CASSLGRWGGEQETQYF. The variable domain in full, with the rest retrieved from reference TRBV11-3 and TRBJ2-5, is EAGVVQSPRYKIIEKKQPVAFWCNPISGHNTLYWYLQNLGQGPELLIRYENEEAVDDSQLPKDRFSAERLKGVDSTLKIQPAELGDSAVYLCASSLGRWGGEQETQYFGPGTRLLVL.